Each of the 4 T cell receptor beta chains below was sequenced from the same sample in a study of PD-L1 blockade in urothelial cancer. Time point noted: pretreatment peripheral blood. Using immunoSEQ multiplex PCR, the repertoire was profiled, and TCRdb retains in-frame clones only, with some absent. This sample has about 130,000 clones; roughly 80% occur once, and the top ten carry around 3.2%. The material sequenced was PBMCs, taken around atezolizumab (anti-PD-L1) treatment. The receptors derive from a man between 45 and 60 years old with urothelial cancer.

CDR3 sequence: CASSQERGTGGAYSNQPQHF. CDR3 bases: TGCGCCAGCAGCCAAGAAAGGGGGACAGGGGGCGCTTATAGCAATCAGCCCCAGCATTTT. The J gene is TRBJ1-5, the V gene TRBV4-1; TRBD1 matches 12 bases. Per the germline V gene, CDR1 is MGHRA and CDR2 is YSYEKL. V shed 0 bases and J 0 bases; nucleotides not matched to a gene: 9. CDR3 length: 20 amino acids.

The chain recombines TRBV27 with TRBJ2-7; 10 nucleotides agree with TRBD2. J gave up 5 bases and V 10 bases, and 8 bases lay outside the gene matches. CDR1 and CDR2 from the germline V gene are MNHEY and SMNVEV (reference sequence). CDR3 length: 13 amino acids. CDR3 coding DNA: TGTGCCACCAGCCTAGCGGGAGAAGACGAGCAGTACTTC. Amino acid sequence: CATSLAGEDEQYF.

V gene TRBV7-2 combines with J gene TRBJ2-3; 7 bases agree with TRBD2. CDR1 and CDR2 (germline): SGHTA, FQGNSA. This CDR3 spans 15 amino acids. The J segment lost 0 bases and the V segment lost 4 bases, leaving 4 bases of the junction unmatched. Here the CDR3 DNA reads TGTGCCAGCAGCTGGAAGCGGGGAAGCACAGATACGCAGTATTTT. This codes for CASSWKRGSTDTQYF.

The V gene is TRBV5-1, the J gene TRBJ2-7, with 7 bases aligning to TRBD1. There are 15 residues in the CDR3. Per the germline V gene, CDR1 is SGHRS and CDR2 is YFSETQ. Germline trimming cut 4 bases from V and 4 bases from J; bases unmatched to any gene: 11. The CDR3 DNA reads TGCGCCAGCAGCCCGGACAGGATTACAAATTACGAGCAGTACTTC. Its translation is CASSPDRITNYEQYF. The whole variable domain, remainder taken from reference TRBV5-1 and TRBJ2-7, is KAGVTQTPRYLIKTRGQQVTLSCSPISGHRSVSWYQQTPGQGLQFLFEYFSETQRNKGNFPGRFSGRQFSNSRSEMNVSTLELGDSALYLCASSPDRITNYEQYFGPGTRLTVT.